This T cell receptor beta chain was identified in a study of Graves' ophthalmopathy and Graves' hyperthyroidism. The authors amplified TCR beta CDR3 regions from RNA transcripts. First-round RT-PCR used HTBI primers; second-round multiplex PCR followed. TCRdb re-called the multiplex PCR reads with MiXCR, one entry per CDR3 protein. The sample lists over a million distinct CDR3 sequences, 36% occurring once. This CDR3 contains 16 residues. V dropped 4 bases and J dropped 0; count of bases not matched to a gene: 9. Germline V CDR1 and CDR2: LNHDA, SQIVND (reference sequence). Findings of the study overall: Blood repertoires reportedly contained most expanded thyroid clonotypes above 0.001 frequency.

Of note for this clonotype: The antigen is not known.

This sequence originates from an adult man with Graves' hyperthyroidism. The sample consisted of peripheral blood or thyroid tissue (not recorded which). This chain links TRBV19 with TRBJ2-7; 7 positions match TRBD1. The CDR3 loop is CASSTGTELRSYEQYF. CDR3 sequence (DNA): TGTGCCAGTAGTACCGGGACAGAACTACGCTCCTACGAGCAGTACTTC.